This passage covers 5 T cell receptor beta chains from one sample sequenced in a study of tumor-infiltrating lymphocytes in primary liver carcinoma. RNA isolated from unsorted whole blood supplied the blood RNA, with germline DNA also extracted. Constant-region priming of around 530 ng total RNA yielded TCR beta cDNA. Nested multiplex PCR, run for three rounds with slightly modified ARM-PCR, yielded TCR beta libraries. TRBV1-TRBV30 forward primers paired with a C-beta reverse primer were used in the first two PCR rounds, which ran approximately 11 cycles each. TCRdb re-derived calls from the multiplex PCR reads in MiXCR, one entry per CDR3 protein. The repertoire includes approximately 340,000 distinct CDR3 sequences, less than 75% of them detected once, and about 6.1% sits in the top ten. The material sequenced was peripheral blood. These receptors were taken from a man aged 35-49 years with primary liver carcinoma and hepatitis B virus infection.

Concerning this clonotype itself: One end of the junction is discordant with germline, which a read error may explain. The chain combines TRBV29-1 with TRBJ1-1, with D uncertain. This CDR3 has 11 residues. Looked up from germline, CDR1 is SQVTM and CDR2 is ANQGSEA. The CDR3: CSGQVNTEAIF. In nucleotides, the CDR3 is TGCAGCGGCCAAGTGAACACTGAAGCTATATTT. Full variable domain (remainder filled in from reference TRBV29-1 and TRBJ1-1): SAVISQKPSRDICQRGTSLTIQCQVDSQVTMMFWYRQQPGQSLTLIATANQGSEATYESGFVIDKFPISRPNLTFSTLTVSNMSPEDSSIYLCSGQVNTEAIFGQGTRLTVV.

Concerning this clonotype itself: A much larger clone lies a single base off, so this may be a read error. The genes are TRBV24-1 and TRBJ2-1, with D possibly TRBD2 on 5 matching bases. Per germline, CDR1 KGHDR and CDR2 SFDVKD. Trimming removed 1 base at V and 4 bases at J, with 10 bases between. The CDR3 contains 15 residues. This chain's CDR3 is CATSDFSGNYNEQFF. As DNA, the CDR3 is TGTGCCACCAGTGATTTCTCGGGGAATTACAATGAGCAGTTCTTC.

This clonotype showed up many times. The V and J genes are TRBV6-1 and TRBJ2-3, with TRBD1 matching over 7 bases. In germline, CDR1 is MNHNS, CDR2 SASEGT. The CDR3 consists of 14 residues. V lost 5 bases, J lost 2 bases, and 4 bases stayed unmatched. The CDR3 spells CASSFDRATDTQYF. CDR3 in DNA: TGTGCCAGCAGTTTCGACAGGGCCACAGATACGCAGTATTTT.

In its sample, this clonotype was seen many times. The J gene is TRBJ1-2, the V gene TRBV4-1; maybe TRBD1 (5 bases). The CDR3 is made up of 14 amino acids. CDR1 is MGHRA and CDR2 is YSYEKL in the germline V gene. The V end lost 2 bases, the J end lost 8 bases, and 15 bases lay between the germline ends. CDR3 bases: TGCGCCAGCAGCCAAACGGTAGAGGGGCTCGGCTACACCTTC. Encoded protein: CASSQTVEGLGYTF.

As to this clonotype: One end of the junction does not line up with germline, which may come from a read error. This chain joins TRBV6-5 and TRBJ2-3; 9 bases map to TRBD2. Germline loops: CDR1 MNHEY, CDR2 SVGAGI. CDR3 length: 15 amino acids. The CDR3 DNA follows: TGTGCCAGCAACACTAGCGGGTCTGGCACAGATGCGCAGTATTTT. Translated: CASNTSGSGTDAQYF.